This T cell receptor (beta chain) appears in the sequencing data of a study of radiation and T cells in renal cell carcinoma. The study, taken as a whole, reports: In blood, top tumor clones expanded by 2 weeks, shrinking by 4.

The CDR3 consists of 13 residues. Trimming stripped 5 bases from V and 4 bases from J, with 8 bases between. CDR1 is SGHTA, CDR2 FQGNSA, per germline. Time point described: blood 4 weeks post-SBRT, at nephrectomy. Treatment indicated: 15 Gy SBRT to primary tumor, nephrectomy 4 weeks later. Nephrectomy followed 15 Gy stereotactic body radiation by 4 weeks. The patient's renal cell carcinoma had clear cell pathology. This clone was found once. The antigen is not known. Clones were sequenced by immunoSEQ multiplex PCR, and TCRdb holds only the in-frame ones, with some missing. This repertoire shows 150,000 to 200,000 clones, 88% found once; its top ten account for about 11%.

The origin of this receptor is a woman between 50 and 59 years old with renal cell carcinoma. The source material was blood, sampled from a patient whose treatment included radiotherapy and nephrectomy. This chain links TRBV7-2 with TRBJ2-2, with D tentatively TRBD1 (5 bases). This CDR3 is CASSAGFTGELFF. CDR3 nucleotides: TGTGCCAGCAGCGCAGGGTTCACCGGGGAGCTGTTTTTT.